This TCR beta chain is from a study of blood T cell repertoires in COVID-19. Study-wide background: The cDNA or gDNA used as material had been derived from T cells, B-cell-depleted T cells, or PBMCs.

Sequencing used immunoSEQ multiplex PCR; TCRdb keeps in-frame clones, though not all of them. The table records tens of thousands of clones, approximately 78% of them present only once. Trimming cost V 2 bases and J 5 bases; bases outside gene matches: 4. Germline assignment: CDR1 MNHEY and CDR2 SMNVEV (reference sequence). The CDR3 extends over 14 amino acids. The receptor comes from a human donor in a cohort sampled during active COVID-19. The chain couples TRBV27 to TRBJ2-3; 7 bases are a match to TRBD2. Sequencing was carried out using peripheral blood. CDR3: CASSLNGGKDTQYF. The CDR3 coding sequence is TGTGCCAGCAGTTTAAACGGGGGGAAAGATACGCAGTATTTT.